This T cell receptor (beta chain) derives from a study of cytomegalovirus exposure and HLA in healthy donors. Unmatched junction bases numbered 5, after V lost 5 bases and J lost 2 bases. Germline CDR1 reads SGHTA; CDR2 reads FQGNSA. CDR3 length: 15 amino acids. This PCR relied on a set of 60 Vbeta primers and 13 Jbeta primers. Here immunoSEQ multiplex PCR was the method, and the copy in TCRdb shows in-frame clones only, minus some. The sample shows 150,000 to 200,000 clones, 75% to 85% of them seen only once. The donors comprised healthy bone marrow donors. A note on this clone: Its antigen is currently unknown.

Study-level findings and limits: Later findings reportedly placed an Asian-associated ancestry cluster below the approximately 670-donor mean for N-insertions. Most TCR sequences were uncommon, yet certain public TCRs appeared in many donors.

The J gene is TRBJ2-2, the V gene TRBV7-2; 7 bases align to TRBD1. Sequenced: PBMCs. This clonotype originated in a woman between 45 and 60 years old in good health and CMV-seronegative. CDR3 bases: TGTGCCAGCAGCCCAGGACAGGTTAACACCGGGGAGCTGTTTTTT. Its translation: CASSPGQVNTGELFF.